Sequencing of this T cell receptor (beta chain) was carried out in a study of response to subunit inactivated influenza vaccine listed by TCRdb under 2018. Study-level background: Deep quantitative T cell receptor repertoire profiling was used in the study to track responses to a trivalent subunit inactivated influenza vaccine.

Results the study describes overall, beyond this receptor: The authors suggested that each seasonal influenza vaccination may recruit only a limited number of new T cells.

Library preparation was by RT-PCR. The sample was run on an Illumina HiSeq 2500. Through fastp at Q25 and MiXCR, TCRdb rebuilt clones from the public reads, retaining in-frame beta chains. All rows with the same CDR3 protein become a single entry with the most common DNA and genes. In all, the sample holds about 700,000 distinct CDR3 sequences, and 15% to 18% of those were seen once. The ten largest clones represent around 10% of the sample. With regard to this clonotype: This clone's antigen is unknown. Base-call qualities are not available, and no considerably larger clone is one nucleotide away.

Including the terminal cysteine and phenylalanine, the CDR3 comprises 11 residues. Only CDR3 DNA is held: 33 bases, read in frame from base 1. For CDR1 and CDR2, the germline V gene lists SQVTM and ANQGSEA. Trimming takes 4 bases from V and 3 bases from J, and the germline ends sit 7 bases apart. Sequenced here: PBMCs from blood, sampled 11 to 12 days after vaccination. This chain joins TRBV29-1 to TRBJ2-7; the D gene remains uncertain. This TCR was sampled from a man aged 50 to 60 who received an inactivated influenza vaccine. Donor details come from another sample of the same person, matched by shared clones. The bases are TGCAGCGTTGGTTCGCGCTACGAGCAGTACTTC. Its translation is CSVGSRYEQYF.